Below, 16 T cell receptor beta chains from the same sample are listed, as sequenced in a study of control samples from healthy donors and cancer patients. Sequenced by immunoSEQ multiplex PCR; TCRdb stores in-frame clones only, minus some. The sample contains around 130,000 clones, 88% of which appear only once. Sample: blood. These receptor sequences come from a man aged 45-60 years in good health.

This clone was seen a single time. V is TRBV15 and J is TRBJ1-4, with D hard to call. The CDR3 length is 14 residues. Trimming removed 2 bases at V and 8 bases at J, with 12 bases between. Germline V gene data show CDR1 as LNHNV and CDR2 as YYDKDF (reference sequence). This CDR3 is CATSRPSRLEKLFF. The DNA of the CDR3 is TGTGCCACCAGCAGACCCTCGCGGTTGGAAAAACTGTTTTTT.

V is TRBV9 and J is TRBJ2-7; D gene unclear. The V gene lost 0 bases and the J gene lost 7 bases, with 20 bases spanning the gap. Germline loops: CDR1 SGDLS, CDR2 YYNGEE. The CDR3 has 16 residues. As DNA, the CDR3 is TGTGCCAGCAGCGTAGCTTCCTCCTCGACGGTGGGGGAGCAGTACTTC. Translation: CASSVASSSTVGEQYF.

The chain links TRBV2 to TRBJ2-5, with D perhaps TRBD1 (5 bases). Germline loops: CDR1 SNHLY, CDR2 FYNNEI. V was clipped by 1 base and J by 5 bases, with 14 bases between them. CDR3 length: 15 residues. The CDR3 DNA reads TGTGCCAGCAGTGAAGGGCCTACAGCAGGGGAGACCCAGTACTTC. Amino acids: CASSEGPTAGETQYF.

This clone has just one count. This chain links TRBV19 with TRBJ1-1; D remains ambiguous. Trimming cost V 3 bases and J 1 base, with 0 bases left between them. CDR3 size: 11 residues. Looked up from germline, CDR1 is LNHDA and CDR2 is SQIVND (reference sequence). The CDR3 sequence: CASSMNTEAFF. The DNA for the CDR3 is TGTGCCAGTAGTATGAACACTGAAGCTTTCTTT.

The gene calls are TRBV15 and TRBJ1-4; D might be TRBD1 (6 bases). Germline CDR1 is LNHNV and CDR2 is YYDKDF (reference sequence). The CDR3 is 15 amino acids. V lost 1 base, J lost 13 bases, and 19 bases lay in between. The CDR3 is CATSRGTQGTRALFF. CDR3 in DNA: TGTGCCACCAGCAGAGGTACCCAGGGGACCAGAGCACTGTTTTTT.

The chain employs TRBV4-1 and TRBJ1-2; D possibly corresponds to TRBD1 (6 bases). Per germline, CDR1 MGHRA and CDR2 YSYEKL. The CDR3 is 17 amino acids. V lost 0 bases and J 5 bases, leaving 19 bases between the germline ends. The DNA for the CDR3 is TGCGCCAGCAGCCAAGATCGAACAGGGCTCGTTTGGTATGGCTACACCTTC. This translates into CASSQDRTGLVWYGYTF.

The chain couples TRBV7-9 to TRBJ2-2, with no clear D. The V end lost 2 bases, the J end lost 6 bases, and 13 bases lay between the germline ends. CDR1 SEHNR and CDR2 FQNEAQ come from the germline V gene (reference sequence). CDR3 length: 15 residues. In nucleotides, the CDR3 is TGTGCCAGCAGCTTAAAACTGACCTACGCCGGGGAGCTGTTTTTT. Translated: CASSLKLTYAGELFF. The full variable domain, rest sourced from reference TRBV7-9 and TRBJ2-2, is DTGVSQNPRHKITKRGQNVTFRCDPISEHNRLYWYRQTLGQGPEFLTYFQNEAQLEKSRLLSDRFSAERPKGSFSTLEIQRTEQGDSAMYLCASSLKLTYAGELFFGEGSRLTVL.

The gene calls are TRBV19 and TRBJ1-2, with TRBD1 identical over 7 bases. Germline CDR1 reads LNHDA; CDR2 reads SQIVND (reference sequence). The CDR3 covers 14 residues. The ends lost 5 bases at V and 1 base at J; junction bases unmatched: 4. The CDR3 DNA follows: TGTGCCAGTAGTTCCGGGACAGATAACTATGGCTACACCTTC. Its protein is CASSSGTDNYGYTF.

In DNA form, the CDR3 reads TGTGCCAGCAGCTTGGCCGGGACAATACTCTACGAGCAGTACTTC. Translating it yields CASSLAGTILYEQYF. This chain joins TRBV5-6 and TRBJ2-7; a weak D match, TRBD1 (6 bases). Germline-derived CDR1 and CDR2 are SGHDT and YYEEEE. V shed 0 bases and J shed 3 bases, with 13 bases lying between them. The CDR3 is made up of 15 amino acids. The variable domain in full, completed from reference TRBV5-6 and TRBJ2-7, reads DAGVTQSPTHLIKTRGQQVTLRCSPKSGHDTVSWYQQALGQGPQFIFQYYEEEERQRGNFPDRFSGHQFPNYSSELNVNALLLGDSALYLCASSLAGTILYEQYFGPGTRLTVT.

This clone has a single count. CDR3 bases: TGTGCCAGCAGACACCGATATAGCAATCAGCCCCAGCATTTT. Protein: CASRHRYSNQPQHF. The chain joins TRBV2 to TRBJ1-5; no clear D. Deletions cut 6 bases from V and 0 bases from J, with 9 bases between. Per germline, CDR1 SNHLY and CDR2 FYNNEI. There are 14 residues in the CDR3. Variable domain in full (rest from reference TRBV2 and TRBJ1-5): EPEVTQTPSHQVTQMGQEVILRCVPISNHLYFYWYRQILGQKVEFLVSFYNNEISEKSEIFDDQFSVERPDGSNFTLKIRSTKLEDSAMYFCASRHRYSNQPQHFGDGTRLSIL.

V is TRBV18 and J is TRBJ1-5, with D maybe TRBD1 (5 bases). The CDR3 loop spans 13 amino acids. Germline V lookup: CDR1 KGHSH, CDR2 LQKENI. The V end lost 2 bases, the J end lost 9 bases, and 11 bases lay between the germline ends. The CDR3 reads CASSPGTYRPQHF. CDR3 bases: TGTGCCAGCTCACCAGGGACTTACCGGCCCCAGCATTTT. The full variable domain, with the rest looked up from reference TRBV18 and TRBJ1-5, is NAGVMQNPRHLVRRRGQEARLRCSPMKGHSHVYWYRQLPEEGLKFMVYLQKENIIDESGMPKERFSAEFPKEGPSILRIQQVVRGDSAAYFCASSPGTYRPQHFGDGTRLSIL.

The chain is built from TRBV29-1 and TRBJ2-3; a weak D match, TRBD2 (6 bases). Germline assignment: CDR1 SQVTM and CDR2 ANQGSEA. The ends were cut back, 3 bases at V and 0 bases at J, with 10 bases in the middle. The CDR3 loop spans 14 amino acids. The chain's CDR3 is CSVDVAGSTDTQYF. CDR3 DNA: TGCAGCGTTGATGTTGCGGGGAGCACAGATACGCAGTATTTT.

V is TRBV19 and J is TRBJ2-7; the D is unclear. Germline CDR1 and CDR2: LNHDA and SQIVND (reference sequence). This CDR3 spans 14 amino acids. V shed 3 bases and J shed 1 base, with 10 bases lying between them. As DNA, the CDR3 is TGTGCCAGTAGTATCAATGACGGATCCTACGAGCAGTACTTC. Protein sequence: CASSINDGSYEQYF. The whole variable domain, remainder taken from reference TRBV19 and TRBJ2-7, is DGGITQSPKYLFRKEGQNVTLSCEQNLNHDAMYWYRQDPGQGLRLIYYSQIVNDFQKGDIAEGYSVSREKKESFPLTVTSAQKNPTAFYLCASSINDGSYEQYFGPGTRLTVT.

The rearrangement links TRBV5-5 to TRBJ1-2; D not resolved. CDR3 length: 16 residues. Deletions cut 0 bases from V and 0 bases from J, with 12 bases between. The germline V gene encodes CDR1 SGHKS and CDR2 YYEKEE (reference sequence). The CDR3 loop reads CASSLVRSQANYGYTF. The CDR3 bases are TGTGCCAGCAGCTTGGTGCGTTCTCAAGCTAACTATGGCTACACCTTC. The whole variable domain, remainder taken from reference TRBV5-5 and TRBJ1-2, is DAGVTQSPTHLIKTRGQQVTLRCSPISGHKSVSWYQQVLGQGPQFIFQYYEKEERGRGNFPDRFSARQFPNYSSELNVNALLLGDSALYLCASSLVRSQANYGYTFGSGTRLTVV.

The chain carries TRBV2 and TRBJ2-5, with 10 bases fitting TRBD1. The CDR3 spans 14 residues. Germline trimming cut 6 bases from V and 1 base from J; bases unmatched to any gene: 2. Looked up from germline, CDR1 is SNHLY and CDR2 is FYNNEI. CDR3 region: CASRGDRGQETQYF. In nucleotides, the CDR3 is TGTGCCAGCAGGGGGGACAGGGGCCAAGAGACCCAGTACTTC.

V is TRBV6-2 or TRBV6-3 and J is TRBJ2-2; 14 bases map to TRBD2. The CDR3 contains 16 residues. The J segment lost 5 bases and the V segment lost 6 bases, leaving 5 bases of the junction unmatched. Germline CDR1 is MNHEY and CDR2 is SVGEGT. DNA of the CDR3: TGTGCCAGCAGCCGCGGGACTAGCGGGGGTACCGGGGAGCTGTTTTTT. This sequence encodes CASSRGTSGGTGELFF.